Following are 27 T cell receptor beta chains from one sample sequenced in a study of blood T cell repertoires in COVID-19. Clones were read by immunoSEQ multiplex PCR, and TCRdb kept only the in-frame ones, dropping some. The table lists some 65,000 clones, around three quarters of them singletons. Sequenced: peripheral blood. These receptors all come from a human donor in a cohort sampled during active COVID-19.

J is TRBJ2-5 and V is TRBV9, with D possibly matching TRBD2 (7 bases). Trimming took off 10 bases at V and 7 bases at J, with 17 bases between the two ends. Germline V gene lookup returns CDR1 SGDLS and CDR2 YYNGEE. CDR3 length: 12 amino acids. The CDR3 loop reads CAGSGEGGTQYF. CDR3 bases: TGTGCCGGCTCAGGGGAGGGGGGGACCCAGTACTTC.

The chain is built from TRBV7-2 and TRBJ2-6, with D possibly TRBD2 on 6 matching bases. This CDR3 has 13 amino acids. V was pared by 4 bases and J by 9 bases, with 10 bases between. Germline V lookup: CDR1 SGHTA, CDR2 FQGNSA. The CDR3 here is CASSYGTGNVLTF. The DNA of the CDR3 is TGTGCCAGCAGCTACGGGACTGGCAACGTCCTGACTTTC. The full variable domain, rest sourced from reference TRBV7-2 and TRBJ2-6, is GAGVSQSPSNKVTEKGKDVELRCDPISGHTALYWYRQSLGQGLEFLIYFQGNSAPDKSGLPSDRFSAERTGGSVSTLTIQRTQQEDSAVYLCASSYGTGNVLTFGAGSRLTVL.

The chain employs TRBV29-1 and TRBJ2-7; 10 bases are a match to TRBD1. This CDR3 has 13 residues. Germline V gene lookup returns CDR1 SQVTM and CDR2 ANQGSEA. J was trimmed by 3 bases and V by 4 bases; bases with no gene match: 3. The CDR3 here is CSVGTGGNYEQYF. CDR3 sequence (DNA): TGCAGCGTTGGGACAGGGGGGAACTACGAGCAGTACTTC.

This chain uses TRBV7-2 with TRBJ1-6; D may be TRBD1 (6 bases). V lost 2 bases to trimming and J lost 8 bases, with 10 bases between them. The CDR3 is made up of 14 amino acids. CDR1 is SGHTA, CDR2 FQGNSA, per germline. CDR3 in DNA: TGTGCCAGCAGCTTACAGGGGTCCGATTCACCCCTCCACTTT. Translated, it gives CASSLQGSDSPLHF.

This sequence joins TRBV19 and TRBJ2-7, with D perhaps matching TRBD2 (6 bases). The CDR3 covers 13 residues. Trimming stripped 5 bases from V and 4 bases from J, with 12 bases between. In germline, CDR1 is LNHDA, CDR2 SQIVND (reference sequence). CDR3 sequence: CASSPSGTYEQYF. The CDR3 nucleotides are TGTGCCAGTAGTCCGTCCGGGACTTACGAGCAGTACTTC.

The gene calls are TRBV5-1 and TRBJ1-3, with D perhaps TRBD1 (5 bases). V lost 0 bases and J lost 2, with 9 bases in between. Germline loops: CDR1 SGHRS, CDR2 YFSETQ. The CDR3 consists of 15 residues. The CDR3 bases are TGCGCCAGCAGCTTGGTCCCGGGGGCTGGAAACACCATATATTTT. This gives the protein CASSLVPGAGNTIYF.

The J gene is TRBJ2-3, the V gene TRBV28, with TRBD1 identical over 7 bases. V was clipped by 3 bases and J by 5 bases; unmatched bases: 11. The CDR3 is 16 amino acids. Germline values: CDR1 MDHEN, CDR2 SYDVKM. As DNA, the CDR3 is TGTGCCAGCAGTTTCTGGGAACAGGGGCCAGTAGATACGCAGTATTTT. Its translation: CASSFWEQGPVDTQYF.

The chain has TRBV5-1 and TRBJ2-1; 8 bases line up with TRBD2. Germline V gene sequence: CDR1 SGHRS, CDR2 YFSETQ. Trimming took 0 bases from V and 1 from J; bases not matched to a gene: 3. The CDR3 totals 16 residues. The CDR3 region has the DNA TGCGCCAGCAGCTTGGTGGCTAGCGGGTCCTACAATGAGCAGTTCTTC. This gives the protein CASSLVASGSYNEQFF.

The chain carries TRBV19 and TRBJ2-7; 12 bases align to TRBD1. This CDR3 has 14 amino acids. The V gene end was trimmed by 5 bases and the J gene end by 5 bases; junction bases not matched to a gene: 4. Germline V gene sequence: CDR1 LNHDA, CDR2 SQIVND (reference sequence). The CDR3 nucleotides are TGTGCCAGTAGTGGGGGGACAGGGGGCGACGAGCAGTACTTC. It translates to CASSGGTGGDEQYF.

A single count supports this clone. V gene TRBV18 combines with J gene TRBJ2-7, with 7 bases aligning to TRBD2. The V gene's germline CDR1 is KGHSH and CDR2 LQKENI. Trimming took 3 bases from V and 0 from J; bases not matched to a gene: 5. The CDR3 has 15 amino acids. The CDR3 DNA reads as TGTGCCAGCTCACCGATAGCGGGCCTCTCCTACGAGCAGTACTTC. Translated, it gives CASSPIAGLSYEQYF.

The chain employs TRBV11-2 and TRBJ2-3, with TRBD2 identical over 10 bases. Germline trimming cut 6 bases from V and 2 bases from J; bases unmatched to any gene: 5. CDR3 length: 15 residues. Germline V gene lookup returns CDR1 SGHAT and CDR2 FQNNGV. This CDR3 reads CASSESGRATDTQYF. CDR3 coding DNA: TGTGCCAGCAGTGAGAGCGGGAGGGCCACAGATACGCAGTATTTT.

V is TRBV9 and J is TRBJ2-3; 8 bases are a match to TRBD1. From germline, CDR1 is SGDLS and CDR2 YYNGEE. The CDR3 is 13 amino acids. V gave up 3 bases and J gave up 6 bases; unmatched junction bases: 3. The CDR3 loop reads CASSGRGPDTQYF. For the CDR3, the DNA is TGTGCCAGCAGCGGCAGGGGGCCCGATACGCAGTATTTT.

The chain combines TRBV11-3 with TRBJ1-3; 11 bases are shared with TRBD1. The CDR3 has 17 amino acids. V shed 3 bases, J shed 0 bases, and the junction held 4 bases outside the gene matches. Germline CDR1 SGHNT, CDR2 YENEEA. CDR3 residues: CASSFGGTGGSGNTIYF. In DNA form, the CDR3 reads TGTGCCAGCAGCTTCGGCGGGACAGGGGGCTCTGGAAACACCATATATTTT.

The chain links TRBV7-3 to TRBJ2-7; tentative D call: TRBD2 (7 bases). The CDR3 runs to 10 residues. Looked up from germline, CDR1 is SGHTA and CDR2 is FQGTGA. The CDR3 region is CLAGATEQYF. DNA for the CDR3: TGTTTGGCGGGGGCGACCGAGCAGTACTTC.

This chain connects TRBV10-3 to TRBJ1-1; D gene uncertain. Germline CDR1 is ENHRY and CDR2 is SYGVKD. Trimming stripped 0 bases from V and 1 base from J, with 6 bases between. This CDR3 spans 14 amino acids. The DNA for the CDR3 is TGTGCCATCAGTGAGTCGAGATCGAACACTGAAGCTTTCTTT. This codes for CAISESRSNTEAFF.

The CDR3 region has the DNA TGTGCCAGCTCACCGAAGACTAGCGGGAGATTCGGTGGCACAGATACGCAGTATTTT. Its protein product is CASSPKTSGRFGGTDTQYF. The chain joins TRBV18 to TRBJ2-3, with TRBD2 identical over 12 bases. The CDR3 consists of 19 residues. Unmatched junction bases numbered 11, after V lost 3 bases and J lost 1 base. Per the germline V gene, CDR1 is KGHSH and CDR2 is LQKENI. The full variable domain, its missing parts supplied by reference TRBV18 and TRBJ2-3, is NAGVMQNPRHLVRRRGQEARLRCSPMKGHSHVYWYRQLPEEGLKFMVYLQKENIIDESGMPKERFSAEFPKEGPSILRIQQVVRGDSAAYFCASSPKTSGRFGGTDTQYFGPGTRLTVL.

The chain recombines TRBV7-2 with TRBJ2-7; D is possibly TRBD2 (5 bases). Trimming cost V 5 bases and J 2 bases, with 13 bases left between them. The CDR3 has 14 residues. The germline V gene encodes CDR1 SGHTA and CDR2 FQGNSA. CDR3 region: CASSTSDLAYEQYF. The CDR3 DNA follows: TGTGCCAGCAGCACCTCGGACTTGGCCTACGAGCAGTACTTC. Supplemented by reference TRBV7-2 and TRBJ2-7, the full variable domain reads GAGVSQSPSNKVTEKGKDVELRCDPISGHTALYWYRQSLGQGLEFLIYFQGNSAPDKSGLPSDRFSAERTGGSVSTLTIQRTQQEDSAVYLCASSTSDLAYEQYFGPGTRLTVT.

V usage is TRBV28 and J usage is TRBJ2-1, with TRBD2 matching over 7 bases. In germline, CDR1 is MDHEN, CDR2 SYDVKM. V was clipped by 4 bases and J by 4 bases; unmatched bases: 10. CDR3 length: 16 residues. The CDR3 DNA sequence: TGTGCCAGCAGTTCCCGAAGCGGGACCGCTTACAATGAGCAGTTCTTC. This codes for CASSSRSGTAYNEQFF.

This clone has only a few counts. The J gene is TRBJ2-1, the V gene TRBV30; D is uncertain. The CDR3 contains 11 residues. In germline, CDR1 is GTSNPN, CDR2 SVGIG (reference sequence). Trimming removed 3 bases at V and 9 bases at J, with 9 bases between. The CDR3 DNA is TGTGCCTGGAGCCCCTTCGTTGAGCAGTTCTTC. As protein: CAWSPFVEQFF. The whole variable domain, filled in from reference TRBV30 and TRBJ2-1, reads SQTIHQWPATLVQPVGSPLSLECTVEGTSNPNLYWYRQAAGRGLQLLFYSVGIGQISSEVPQNLSASRPQDRQFILSSKKLLLSDSGFYLCAWSPFVEQFFGPGTRLTVL.

This CDR3 is CASSVARTSGSNEQFF. The CDR3 DNA is TGTGCCAGCAGCGTAGCTAGGACTAGCGGGAGTAATGAGCAGTTCTTC. This sequence joins TRBV9 and TRBJ2-1; TRBD2 matches at 13 bases. CDR3 size: 16 residues. Losses at the gene ends were 0 bases for V and 7 bases for J; bases not matched to a gene: 4. CDR1 is SGDLS and CDR2 is YYNGEE in the germline V gene.

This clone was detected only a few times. In DNA, the CDR3 is TGTGCCTGGAGTGTCGGGGACTATGGCTACACCTTC. Its translation is CAWSVGDYGYTF. V gene TRBV30 combines with J gene TRBJ1-2; no firm D call. CDR3 length equals 12 residues. Germline V gene sequence: CDR1 GTSNPN, CDR2 SVGIG (reference sequence). V lost 0 bases, J lost 3 bases, and 5 bases lay in between.

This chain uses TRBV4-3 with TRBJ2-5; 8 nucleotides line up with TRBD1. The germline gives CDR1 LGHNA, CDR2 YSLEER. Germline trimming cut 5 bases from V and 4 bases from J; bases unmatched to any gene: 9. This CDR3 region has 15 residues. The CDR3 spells CASSTRTGTAETQYF. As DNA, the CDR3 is TGCGCCAGCAGCACTCGGACAGGGACAGCAGAGACCCAGTACTTC.

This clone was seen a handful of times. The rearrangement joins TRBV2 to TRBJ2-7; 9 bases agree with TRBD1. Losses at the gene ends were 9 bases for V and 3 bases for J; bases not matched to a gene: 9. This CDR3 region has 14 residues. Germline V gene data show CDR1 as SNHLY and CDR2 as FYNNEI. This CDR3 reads CASHRDRDGYEQYF. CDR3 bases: TGTGCCAGTCACCGGGACAGGGATGGCTACGAGCAGTACTTC.

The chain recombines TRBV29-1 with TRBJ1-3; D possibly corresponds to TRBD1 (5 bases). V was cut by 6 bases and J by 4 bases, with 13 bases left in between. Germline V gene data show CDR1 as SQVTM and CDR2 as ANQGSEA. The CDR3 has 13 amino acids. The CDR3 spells CSVGQSTGNTIYF. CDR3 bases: TGCAGCGTGGGGCAGTCCACGGGAAACACCATATATTTT.

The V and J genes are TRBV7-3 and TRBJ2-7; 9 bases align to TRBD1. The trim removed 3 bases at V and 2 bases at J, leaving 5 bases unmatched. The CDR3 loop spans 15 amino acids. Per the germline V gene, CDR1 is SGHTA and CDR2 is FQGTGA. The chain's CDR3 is CASSLGQGLTYEQYF. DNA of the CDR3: TGTGCCAGCAGCTTGGGACAGGGCCTCACCTACGAGCAGTACTTC. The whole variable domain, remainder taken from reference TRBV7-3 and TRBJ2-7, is GAGVSQTPSNKVTEKGKYVELRCDPISGHTALYWYRQSLGQGPEFLIYFQGTGAADDSGLPNDRFFAVRPEGSVSTLKIQRTERGDSAVYLCASSLGQGLTYEQYFGPGTRLTVT.

For the CDR3, the DNA is TGTGCCAGCAGTGCGTCTCCAGGCACCGGGGAGCTGTTTTTT. Amino acid sequence: CASSASPGTGELFF. The chain links TRBV6-4 to TRBJ2-2; D not resolved. Germline loops: CDR1 MRHNA, CDR2 SNTAGT. CDR3 length equals 14 residues. V lost 4 bases to trimming and J lost 4 bases, with 10 bases between them.

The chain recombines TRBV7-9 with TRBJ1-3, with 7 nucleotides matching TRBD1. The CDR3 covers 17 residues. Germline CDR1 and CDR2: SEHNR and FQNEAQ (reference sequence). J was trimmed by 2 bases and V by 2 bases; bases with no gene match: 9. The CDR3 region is CASSLPSGRGTGNTIYF. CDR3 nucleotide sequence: TGTGCCAGCAGCTTACCGAGTGGCAGGGGGACTGGAAACACCATATATTTT.